This T cell receptor beta chain comes out of a study of OX40 agonist ivuxolimab in advanced cancers. Overall study context: People who had prior anti-PD-1, anti-PD-L1 or anti-CTLA-4 therapy could take part, and around 40% had some.

The repertoire was sequenced with immunoSEQ multiplex PCR; TCRdb's copy has only in-frame clones and lacks some. The data show about 62,000 clones, 79% seen once. The CDR3 has 14 residues. V was cut by 0 bases and J by 1 base, with 7 bases left in between. The specimen was CD4+ or CD8+ T cells sorted from blood, collected in a trial of the OX40 agonist ivuxolimab. The rearrangement uses TRBV5-3 and TRBJ2-5, with D possibly matching TRBD1 (6 bases). TRBV5-3 is an ORF, with its function uncertain. The receptor was isolated from an adult with an advanced solid tumor such as melanoma, head and neck, liver or kidney cancer. The CDR3 DNA reads as TGTGCCAGAAGCTTGGACAGGGCCCAAGAGACCCAGTACTTC. Its translation is CARSLDRAQETQYF.